This TCR beta chain came from a study of cytomegalovirus exposure and HLA in healthy donors. Study conclusions and caveats: HLA allele associations emerged for around 16,000 TCR beta sequences in a later analysis, at 0.05 false discovery rate.

The PCR used 60 Vbeta and 13 Jbeta primers. Assay: immunoSEQ multiplex PCR; the TCRdb copy retains only in-frame clones and omits some. The table includes some 190,000 clones, 70% to 85% detected once. For this clone: The antigen remains unidentified.

Trimming cost V 3 bases and J 8 bases; bases outside gene matches: 5. This CDR3 has 13 amino acids. Germline loops: CDR1 SGHAT, CDR2 FQNNGV. The TCR comes from a man aged 18 to 29 in good health and CMV-seronegative. This chain joins TRBV11-2 and TRBJ1-2; 8 nucleotides match TRBD1. Sequencing was done on a sample of PBMCs. The CDR3 sequence: CASSFEGTGGYTF. The CDR3 DNA reads TGTGCCAGCAGCTTTGAGGGGACAGGCGGCTACACCTTC.